The rows below give T cell receptor beta chains drawn from one sample of a study of CD8 T cells in ankylosing spondylitis. TCRdb independently ran MiXCR on the 5' RACE reads; one entry per CDR3 protein. The data contain more than 250,000 distinct CDR3 sequences, 6.5% to 10% of them singletons. The sample comprised blood, either unsorted or a sorted T cell fraction (not recorded which). The receptor source for this set is a male donor with ankylosing spondylitis. Each CDR3 is given with its conserved first and last residue. Each record gives: D gene, V gene, clone size, J gene, CDR3 DNA, CDR3 protein. The D gene is left open where the match is weak. Rows may omit the clone size; those that give it use once, few, many or a size class.

D: NA
V: TRBV29-1
size: many
J: TRBJ2-5
DNA: TGCAGCGTTGAGGTATACCAAGAGACCCAGTACTTC
CDR3: CSVEVYQETQYF

D: NA
V: TRBV20-1
size: few
J: TRBJ2-3
DNA: TGCAGTGCTAGCGGGAAGCGAGATACGCAGTATTTT
CDR3: CSASGKRDTQYF

D: NA
V: TRBV3-1
size: few
J: TRBJ2-7
DNA: TGTGCCAGCAGCCATGGTCTCGAGCAGTACTTC
CDR3: CASSHGLEQYF

D: NA
V: TRBV18
size: many
J: TRBJ1-1
DNA: TGTGCCAGCTCACCGACGGCGCTGAACACTGAAGCTTTCTTT
CDR3: CASSPTALNTEAFF

D: NA
V: TRBV7-2
size: NA
J: TRBJ1-5
DNA: TGTGCCAGCAGCTCTCGGACGGTACGGACCCAGCATTTT
CDR3: CASSSRTVRTQHF

D: NA
V: TRBV7-2
size: NA
J: TRBJ2-1
DNA: TGTGCCAGCAGCTTCCGGGACCTCGTGAACAATGAGCAGTTCTTC
CDR3: CASSFRDLVNNEQFF

D: NA
V: TRBV20-1
size: NA
J: TRBJ1-5
DNA: TGCAGTGCTGGACTAGGCCCCTGGGGCAATCAGCCCCAGCATTTT
CDR3: CSAGLGPWGNQPQHF

D: NA
V: TRBV12-3/TRBV12-4
size: NA
J: TRBJ2-5
DNA: TGTGCCAGCAGCCCGACCCGGGCCAGCCAAGAGACCCAGTACTTC
CDR3: CASSPTRASQETQYF

D: TRBD1
V: TRBV11-2
size: many
J: TRBJ2-1
DNA: TGTGCCAGCAGCTCGCCGGGACAGGGGGCTGTCAATGAGCAGTTCTTC
CDR3: CASSSPGQGAVNEQFF

D: NA
V: TRBV7-6
size: few
J: TRBJ2-3
DNA: TGTGCCAGCAGCTTAGCGGGGCACAGCGAATGGATAGATACGCAGTATTTT
CDR3: CASSLAGHSEWIDTQYF

D: TRBD2
V: TRBV6-1
size: NA
J: TRBJ2-7
DNA: TGTGCCAGCAGGGGAACTAGCGGGAGGACCTACGAGCAGTACTTC
CDR3: CASRGTSGRTYEQYF

D: TRBD2
V: TRBV5-6
size: few
J: TRBJ2-2
DNA: TGTGCCAGCAGCTTGCTCCTAGCGGGAGACGGGACCGGGGAGCTGTTTTTT
CDR3: CASSLLLAGDGTGELFF

D: NA
V: TRBV20-1
size: few
J: TRBJ2-1
DNA: TGCAGTGCTAGAGACGGGAGAATCTCCTACAATGAGCAGTTCTTC
CDR3: CSARDGRISYNEQFF

D: NA
V: TRBV5-6
size: NA
J: TRBJ2-3
DNA: TGTGCCAGCAGCTTCGGTCCCGGCACAGATACGCAGTATTTT
CDR3: CASSFGPGTDTQYF

D: NA
V: TRBV12-3/TRBV12-4
size: few
J: TRBJ2-1
DNA: TGTGCCAGCAGCGACCGTCGCGGGGCTAGTTTAGGCAATGAGCAGTTCTTC
CDR3: CASSDRRGASLGNEQFF

D: NA
V: TRBV20-1
size: NA
J: TRBJ2-7
DNA: TGCAGTGCTAGACGGGACGGGATATTGTACGAGCAGTACTTC
CDR3: CSARRDGILYEQYF

D: NA
V: TRBV28
size: NA
J: TRBJ2-1
DNA: TGTGCCAGCAGGACTTATAGCTCCTACAATGAGCAGTTCTTC
CDR3: CASRTYSSYNEQFF

D: NA
V: TRBV27
size: few
J: TRBJ1-5
DNA: TGTGCCAGCAGTTCATCCGGACAGTATCAGCCCCAGCATTTT
CDR3: CASSSSGQYQPQHF

D: TRBD1
V: TRBV9
size: NA
J: TRBJ1-5
DNA: TGTGCCAGCAGCGTAGGACAGGGCTATCAGCCCCAGCATTTT
CDR3: CASSVGQGYQPQHF

D: NA
V: TRBV7-7
size: NA
J: TRBJ2-2
DNA: TGTGCTAGCAGCGATGGCACCGGGGAGCTGTTTTTT
CDR3: CASSDGTGELFF

D: NA
V: TRBV5-1
size: few
J: TRBJ2-1
DNA: TGCGCCAGCACCCCGGTGGGCAGGCGGGATGAGCAGTTCTTC
CDR3: CASTPVGRRDEQFF